The T cell receptor beta chain described here comes from a study of blood T cell repertoires in COVID-19. Looking at the study overall: There were acute and convalescent COVID-19 samples, and they came from the United States, Italy and Spain. T cells, B-cell-depleted T cells, or PBMCs supplied cDNA or gDNA.

The protocol was immunoSEQ multiplex PCR, while the TCRdb copy is restricted to in-frame clones and leaves out a portion. The sample lists around 450,000 clones; roughly 88% were seen once. Symptom resolution, clearance, or two negative PCRs marked the recovered donors of Cohort 3. The CDR3 loop spans 13 amino acids. Germline lookup yields CDR1 MNHEY and CDR2 SMNVEV (reference sequence). V dropped 6 bases and J dropped 5; count of bases not matched to a gene: 1. The chain combines TRBV27 with TRBJ2-7, with 13 bases identical to TRBD2. The sequenced sample consisted of PBMCs or T cells enriched from blood (not recorded which). This sequence was found in a man younger than 30 who had recovered from COVID-19. The chain's CDR3 is CASSGLAGDEQYF. In nucleotides, the CDR3 is TGTGCCAGCAGCGGACTAGCGGGGGACGAGCAGTACTTC.